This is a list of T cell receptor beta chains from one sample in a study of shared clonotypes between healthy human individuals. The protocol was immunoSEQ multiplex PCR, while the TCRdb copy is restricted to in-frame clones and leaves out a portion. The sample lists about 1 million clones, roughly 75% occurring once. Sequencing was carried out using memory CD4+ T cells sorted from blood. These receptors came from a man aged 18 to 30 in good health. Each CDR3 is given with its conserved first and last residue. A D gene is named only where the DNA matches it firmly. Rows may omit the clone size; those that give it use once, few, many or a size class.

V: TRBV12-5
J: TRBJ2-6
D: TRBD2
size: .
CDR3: CASGFSSGRAGANVLTF
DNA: TGTGCTAGTGGTTTTTCTAGCGGAAGGGCTGGGGCCAACGTCCTGACTTTC

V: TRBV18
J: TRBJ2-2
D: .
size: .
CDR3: CASSPGVGELFF
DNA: TGTGCCAGCTCACCGGGGGTCGGGGAGCTGTTTTTT

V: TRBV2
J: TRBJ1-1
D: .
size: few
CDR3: CASGRGLNTEAFF
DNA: TGTGCCAGCGGGAGGGGACTGAACACTGAAGCTTTCTTT

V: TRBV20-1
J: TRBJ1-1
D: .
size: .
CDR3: CSAHGQPEAFF
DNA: TGCAGTGCTCACGGACAACCTGAAGCTTTCTTT

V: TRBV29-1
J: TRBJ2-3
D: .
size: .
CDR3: CSVDRGGTDTQYF
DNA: TGCAGCGTTGACAGGGGGGGCACAGATACGCAGTATTTT

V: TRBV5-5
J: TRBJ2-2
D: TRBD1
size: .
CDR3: CASSMGQARTGELFF
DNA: TGTGCCAGCAGCATGGGACAGGCCAGGACCGGGGAGCTGTTTTTT

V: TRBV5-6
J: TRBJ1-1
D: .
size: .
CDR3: CASSLRTREAFF
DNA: TGTGCCAGCAGCTTACGAACGCGGGAAGCTTTCTTT

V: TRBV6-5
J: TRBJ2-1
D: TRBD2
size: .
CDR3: CATKGLAATGEQFF
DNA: TGTGCCACCAAGGGACTAGCGGCAACGGGTGAGCAGTTCTTC

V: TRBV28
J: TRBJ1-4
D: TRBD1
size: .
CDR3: CASSPTGGVNEKLFF
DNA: TGTGCCAGCAGCCCGACAGGGGGCGTCAATGAAAAACTGTTTTTT

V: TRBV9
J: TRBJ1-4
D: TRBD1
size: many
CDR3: CASSVAQGGSNEKLFF
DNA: TGTGCCAGCAGCGTAGCCCAGGGGGGCTCTAATGAAAAACTGTTTTTT

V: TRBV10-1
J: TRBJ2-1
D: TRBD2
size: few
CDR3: CASSDQNTNLAGVIDEQFF
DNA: TGCGCCAGCAGTGACCAGAACACAAACCTAGCGGGAGTTATTGATGAGCAGTTCTTC

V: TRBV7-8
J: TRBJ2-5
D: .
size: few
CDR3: CASSLVPGAVETQYF
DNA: TGTGCCAGCAGCTTAGTCCCGGGGGCGGTGGAGACCCAGTACTTC

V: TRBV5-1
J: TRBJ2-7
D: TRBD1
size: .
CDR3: CASSTDPRQGKSLEQYF
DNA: TGCGCCAGCAGCACGGACCCTAGACAGGGTAAATCTCTCGAGCAGTACTTC

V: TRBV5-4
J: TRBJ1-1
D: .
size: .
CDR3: CASSLAQRRTEAFF
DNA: TGTGCCAGCAGCTTGGCACAGAGGAGGACTGAAGCTTTCTTT

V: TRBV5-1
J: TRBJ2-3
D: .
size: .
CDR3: CASSFRGRTDTQYF
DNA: TGCGCCAGCAGCTTTCGGGGACGCACAGATACGCAGTATTTT

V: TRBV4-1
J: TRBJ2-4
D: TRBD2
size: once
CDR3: CASSQGGLAGSFLAKNIQYF
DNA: TGCGCCAGCAGCCAGGGGGGACTAGCGGGATCCTTCTTAGCCAAAAACATTCAGTACTTC

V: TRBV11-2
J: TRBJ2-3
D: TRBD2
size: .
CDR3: CASSITGSGKFPDTQYF
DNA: TGTGCCAGCAGCATCACGGGGAGCGGGAAGTTCCCAGATACGCAGTATTTT

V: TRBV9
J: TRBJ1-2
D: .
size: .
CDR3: CASSVDRNYGYTF
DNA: TGTGCCAGCAGCGTAGATCGGAACTATGGCTACACCTTC

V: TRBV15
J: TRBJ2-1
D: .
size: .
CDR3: CATSRQYDRGRPYNEQFF
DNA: TGTGCCACCAGCAGACAATACGACAGAGGGAGGCCCTACAATGAGCAGTTCTTC

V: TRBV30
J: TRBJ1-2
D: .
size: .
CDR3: CAWTTARGYGYTF
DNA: TGTGCCTGGACGACAGCAAGGGGCTATGGCTACACCTTC

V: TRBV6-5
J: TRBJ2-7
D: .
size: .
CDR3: CASSTIQGQQYF
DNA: TGTGCCAGCTCAACCATTCAGGGACAGCAGTACTTC

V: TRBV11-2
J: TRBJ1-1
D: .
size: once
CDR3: CASSLNSLGNTEAFF
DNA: TGTGCCAGCAGCTTGAACTCTCTGGGGAACACTGAAGCTTTCTTT

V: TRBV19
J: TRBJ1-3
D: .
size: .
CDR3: CASSMQGGQAGNTIYF
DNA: TGTGCCAGTAGTATGCAGGGAGGTCAAGCTGGAAACACCATATATTTT

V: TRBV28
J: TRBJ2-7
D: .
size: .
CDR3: CASRPGDLSSYEQYF
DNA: TGTGCCAGCAGACCGGGGGATTTGAGCTCCTACGAGCAGTACTTC

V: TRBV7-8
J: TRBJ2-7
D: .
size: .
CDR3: CASSFATNREQYF
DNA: TGTGCCAGCAGCTTTGCAACGAACAGAGAGCAGTACTTC

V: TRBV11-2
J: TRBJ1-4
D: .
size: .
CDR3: CASSLGGRGDEKLFF
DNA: TGTGCCAGCAGCCTCGGGGGGCGCGGCGATGAAAAACTGTTTTTT

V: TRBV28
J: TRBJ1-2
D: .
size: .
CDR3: CASSGDRAYGYTF
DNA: TGTGCCAGCAGTGGGGACCGCGCCTATGGCTACACCTTC

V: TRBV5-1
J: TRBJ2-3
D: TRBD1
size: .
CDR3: CASRLRQGALGTDTQYF
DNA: TGCGCCAGCAGATTGAGACAGGGGGCCCTGGGCACAGATACGCAGTATTTT

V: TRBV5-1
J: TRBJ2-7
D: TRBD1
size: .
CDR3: CASSPGPPGTGGNEQYF
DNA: TGCGCCAGCAGCCCTGGGCCCCCCGGGACAGGGGGGAACGAGCAGTACTTC

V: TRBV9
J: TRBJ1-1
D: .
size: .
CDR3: CASSPEGYWGTEAFF
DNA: TGTGCCAGCAGCCCCGAGGGTTATTGGGGTACTGAAGCTTTCTTT

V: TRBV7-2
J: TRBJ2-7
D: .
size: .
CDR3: CASSLATGSTPYEQYF
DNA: TGTGCCAGCAGCTTAGCGACCGGGAGCACCCCCTACGAGCAGTACTTC

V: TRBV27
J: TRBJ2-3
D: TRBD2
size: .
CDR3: CASKTQTPSGRASGTDTQYF
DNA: TGTGCCAGCAAAACCCAAACCCCTAGCGGGAGGGCCTCTGGCACAGATACGCAGTATTTT

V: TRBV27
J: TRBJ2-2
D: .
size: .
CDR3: CASSFLIRGGTGELFF
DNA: TGTGCCAGCAGTTTCCTAATTAGGGGGGGCACCGGGGAGCTGTTTTTT

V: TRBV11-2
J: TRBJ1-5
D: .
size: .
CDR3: CASSSTINQPQHF
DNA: TGTGCCAGCAGCTCAACAATAAATCAGCCCCAGCATTTT

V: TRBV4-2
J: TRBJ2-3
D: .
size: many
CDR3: CASSQDDSSTDTQYF
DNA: TGTGCCAGCAGCCAAGATGACAGTAGCACAGATACGCAGTATTTT

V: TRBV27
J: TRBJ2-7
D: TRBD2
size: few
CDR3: CASKRGPYEQYF
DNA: TGTGCCAGCAAGCGGGGGCCCTACGAGCAGTACTTC

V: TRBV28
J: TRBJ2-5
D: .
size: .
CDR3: CASALQQETQYF
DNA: TGTGCCAGCGCTCTCCAGCAGGAGACCCAGTACTTC

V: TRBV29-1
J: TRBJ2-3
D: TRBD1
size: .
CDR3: CSGGDRGQKDTQYF
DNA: TGCAGCGGAGGGGACAGGGGGCAAAAAGATACGCAGTATTTT

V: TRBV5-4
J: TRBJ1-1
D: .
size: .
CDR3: CASSLDGGKNTEAFF
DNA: TGTGCCAGCAGCTTGGATGGGGGCAAGAACACTGAAGCTTTCTTT

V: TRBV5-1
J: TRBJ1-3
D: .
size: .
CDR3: CASSQDHPAGNTIYF
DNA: TGCGCCAGCAGCCAGGACCATCCGGCTGGAAACACCATATATTTT